The sequence of this TCR beta chain was determined in a study of control samples from healthy donors and cancer patients. The CDR3 extends over 15 amino acids. Germline CDR1 is LGHDT and CDR2 is YNNKEL (reference sequence). V shed 0 bases and J shed 2 bases, with 10 bases lying between them. This clone occurred a few times. Assay used: immunoSEQ multiplex PCR; TCRdb lists only in-frame clones, some missing. The data contain approximately 130,000 clones, about 90% of them singletons. V and J are TRBV3-1 (or the pseudogene TRBV3-2) and TRBJ1-1; D is ambiguous. The TCR was taken from a man aged 45-60 years in good health. Material for sequencing was blood. The CDR3 region is CASSQDSGTNTEAFF. CDR3 sequence (DNA): TGTGCCAGCAGCCAAGATAGTGGCACTAACACTGAAGCTTTCTTT.